This T cell receptor beta chain was sequenced in a study of T cell repertoires in aging, cancer and after chemotherapy. A mixed TRB-A/B primer pool amplified rearranged TRB by multiplex touch-down PCR. TCRdb re-called the multiplex PCR reads with MiXCR, one entry per CDR3 protein. The table shows about 5,000 distinct CDR3 sequences, with under 30% occurring only once. This CDR3 spans 16 amino acids. Germline CDR1 is SGHAT and CDR2 is FQNNGV. The germline V and J ends were trimmed by 5 bases and 9 bases, with 20 bases remaining between them. Amplification of TCR beta used genomic DNA extracted from peripheral blood.

This chain connects TRBV11-2 to TRBJ1-6; D unresolved. The origin of this receptor is a human donor in good health. The source material was blood. This CDR3 is CASSPPTVGDGSPLHF. In DNA form, the CDR3 reads TGTGCCAGCAGCCCCCCGACCGTGGGTGACGGTTCACCCCTCCACTTT.